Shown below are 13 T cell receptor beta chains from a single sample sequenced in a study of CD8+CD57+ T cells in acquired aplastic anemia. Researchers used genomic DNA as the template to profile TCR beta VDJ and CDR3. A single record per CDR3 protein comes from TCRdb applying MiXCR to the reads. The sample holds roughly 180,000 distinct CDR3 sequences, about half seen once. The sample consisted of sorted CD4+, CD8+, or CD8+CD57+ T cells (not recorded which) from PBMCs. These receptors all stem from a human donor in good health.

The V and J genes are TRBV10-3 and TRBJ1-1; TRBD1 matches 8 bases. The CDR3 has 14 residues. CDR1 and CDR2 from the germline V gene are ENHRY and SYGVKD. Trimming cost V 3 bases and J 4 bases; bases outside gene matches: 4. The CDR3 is CAISDRGRPTEAFF. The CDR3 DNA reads TGTGCCATCAGTGACAGGGGGCGACCCACTGAAGCTTTCTTT.

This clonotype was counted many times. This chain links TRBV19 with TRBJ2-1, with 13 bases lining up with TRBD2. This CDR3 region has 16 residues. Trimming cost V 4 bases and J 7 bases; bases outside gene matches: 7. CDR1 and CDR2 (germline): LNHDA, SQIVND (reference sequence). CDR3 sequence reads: CASSTGEGLAGNEQFF. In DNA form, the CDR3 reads TGTGCCAGTAGTACCGGGGAGGGACTAGCGGGAAATGAGCAGTTCTTC.

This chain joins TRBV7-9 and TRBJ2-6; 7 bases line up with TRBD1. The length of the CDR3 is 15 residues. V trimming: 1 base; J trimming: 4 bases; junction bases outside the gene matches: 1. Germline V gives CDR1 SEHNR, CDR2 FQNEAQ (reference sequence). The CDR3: CASSLEGAGANVLTF. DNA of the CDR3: TGTGCCAGCAGCTTAGAGGGGGCCGGGGCCAACGTCCTGACTTTC.

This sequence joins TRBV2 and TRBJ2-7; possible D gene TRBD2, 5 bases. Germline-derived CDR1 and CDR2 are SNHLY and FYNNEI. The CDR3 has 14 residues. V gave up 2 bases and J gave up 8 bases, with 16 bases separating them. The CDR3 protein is CASSETHASNQQYF. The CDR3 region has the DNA TGTGCCAGCAGTGAAACCCACGCTAGCAATCAGCAGTACTTC.

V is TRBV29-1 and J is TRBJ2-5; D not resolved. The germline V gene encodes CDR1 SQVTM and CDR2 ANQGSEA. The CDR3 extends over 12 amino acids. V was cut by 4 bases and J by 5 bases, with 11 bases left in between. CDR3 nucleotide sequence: TGCAGCGTTGTAGGTGACTTGGAGACCCAGTACTTC. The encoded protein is CSVVGDLETQYF. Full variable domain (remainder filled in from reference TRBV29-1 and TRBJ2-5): SAVISQKPSRDICQRGTSLTIQCQVDSQVTMMFWYRQQPGQSLTLIATANQGSEATYESGFVIDKFPISRPNLTFSTLTVSNMSPEDSSIYLCSVVGDLETQYFGPGTRLLVL.

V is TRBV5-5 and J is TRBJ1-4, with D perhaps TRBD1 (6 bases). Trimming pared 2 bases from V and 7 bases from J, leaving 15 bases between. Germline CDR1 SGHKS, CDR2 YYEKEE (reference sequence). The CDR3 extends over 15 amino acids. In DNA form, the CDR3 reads TGTGCCAGCAGCTTTCCCGGGGGCGGGATTGAAAAACTGTTTTTT. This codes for CASSFPGGGIEKLFF.

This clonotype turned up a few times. The CDR3 DNA reads TGTGCCAGCAGCTCCGGGACAGGCGCCTATTCCTATGGAGGCTACACCTTC. The encoded protein is CASSSGTGAYSYGGYTF. The chain is built from TRBV5-6 and TRBJ1-2; TRBD1 matches 8 bases. With 3 bases clipped from V and 8 bases from J, the junction kept 18 bases outside the gene matches. The CDR3 runs 17 residues. Germline-derived CDR1 and CDR2 are SGHDT and YYEEEE.

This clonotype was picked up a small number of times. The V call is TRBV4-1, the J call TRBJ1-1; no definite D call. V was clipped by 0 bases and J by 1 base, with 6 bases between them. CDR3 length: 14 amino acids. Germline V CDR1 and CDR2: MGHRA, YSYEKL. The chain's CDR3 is CASSQDAGNTEAFF. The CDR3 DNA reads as TGCGCCAGCAGCCAAGATGCAGGGAACACTGAAGCTTTCTTT.

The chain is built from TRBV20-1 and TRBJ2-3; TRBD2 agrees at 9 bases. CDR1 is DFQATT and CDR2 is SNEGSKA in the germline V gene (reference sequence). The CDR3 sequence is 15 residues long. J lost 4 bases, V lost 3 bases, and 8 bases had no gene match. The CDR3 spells CSASLAGIGPDTQYF. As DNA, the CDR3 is TGCAGTGCTAGCCTAGCGGGGATCGGCCCAGATACGCAGTATTTT.

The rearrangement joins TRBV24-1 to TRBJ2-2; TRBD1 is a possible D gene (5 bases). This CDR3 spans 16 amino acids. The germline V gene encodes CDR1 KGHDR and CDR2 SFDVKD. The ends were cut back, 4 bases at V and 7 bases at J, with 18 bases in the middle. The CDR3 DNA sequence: TGTGCCACCAGTGACCCGGACACCTTTTTCAGCGGGGAGCTGTTTTTT. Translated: CATSDPDTFFSGELFF.

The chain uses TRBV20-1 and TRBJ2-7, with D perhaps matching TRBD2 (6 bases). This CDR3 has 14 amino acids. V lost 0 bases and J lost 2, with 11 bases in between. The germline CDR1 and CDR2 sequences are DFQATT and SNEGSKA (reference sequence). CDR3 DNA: TGCAGTGCTAGAGATTGGAGGGGAGCCTACGAGCAGTACTTC. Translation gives CSARDWRGAYEQYF.

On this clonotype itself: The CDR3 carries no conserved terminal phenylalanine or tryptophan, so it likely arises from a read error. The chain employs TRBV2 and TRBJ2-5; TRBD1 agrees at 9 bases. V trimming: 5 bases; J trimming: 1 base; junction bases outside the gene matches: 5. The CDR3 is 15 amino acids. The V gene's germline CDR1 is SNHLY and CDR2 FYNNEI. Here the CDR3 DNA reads TGTGCCAGCAGTCCCGGGACAGGGTCCCAAGAGACCCAGTACTCC. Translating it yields CASSPGTGSQETQYS.

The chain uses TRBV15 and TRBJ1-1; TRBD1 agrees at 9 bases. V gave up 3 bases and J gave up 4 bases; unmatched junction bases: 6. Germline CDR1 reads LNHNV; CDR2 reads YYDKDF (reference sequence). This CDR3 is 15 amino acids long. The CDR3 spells CATSRGDRATTEAFF. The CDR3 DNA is TGTGCCACCAGCAGGGGGGACAGGGCTACCACTGAAGCTTTCTTT.